The T cell receptor beta chain under discussion was sequenced for a study of OX40 agonist ivuxolimab in advanced cancers. Only in-frame clones appear in the TCRdb table, and some are missing; sequencing was by immunoSEQ multiplex PCR. The sample carries 50,000 to 70,000 clones, 85% recorded once. This clone was detected only once. Germline assignment: CDR1 MGHRA and CDR2 YSYEKL. Trimming cost V 4 bases and J 7 bases; bases outside gene matches: 6. This CDR3 comprises 14 residues. The specimen was CD4+ or CD8+ T cells sorted from blood, collected in a trial of the OX40 agonist ivuxolimab. This sequence was found in an adult with an advanced solid tumor such as melanoma, head and neck, liver or kidney cancer. This chain connects TRBV4-1 to TRBJ2-2, with 7 bases that match TRBD2. This chain's CDR3 is CASSRTGEGGELFF. The CDR3 bases are TGCGCCAGCAGCCGGACGGGGGAGGGCGGGGAGCTGTTTTTT.